What follows are 23 T cell receptor beta chains derived from one specimen sequenced in a study of T cell clonotyping in hematopoietic cell transplantation. Time point noted: recipient sample about 28 days before transplant, after cytoreduction. Sequencing was performed with immunoSEQ multiplex PCR; in TCRdb, only in-frame clones are kept and a portion is missing. The data contain roughly 80,000 clones, 96% of them singletons. Material: peripheral blood mononuclear cells, obtained before stem cell transplant. The receptor set was obtained from a woman aged 45-60 years with acute myeloid leukemia. Some clones in this sample may be carry-over from other donors' samples.

The chain joins TRBV29-1 to TRBJ2-1; 12 nucleotides match TRBD2. With V trimmed by 6 bases and J by 9 bases, 9 bases remained unmatched. The CDR3 has 14 amino acids. Germline CDR1 reads SQVTM; CDR2 reads ANQGSEA. This CDR3 reads CSVPSGGALVEQFF. The CDR3 DNA reads TGCAGCGTCCCTAGCGGGGGGGCGTTAGTTGAGCAGTTCTTC.

The rearrangement uses TRBV29-1 and TRBJ1-2, with TRBD1 matching 10 bases. The CDR3 is made up of 12 amino acids. Unmatched junction bases numbered 3, after V lost 3 bases and J lost 8 bases. Germline-derived CDR1 and CDR2 are SQVTM and ANQGSEA. In DNA, the CDR3 is TGCAGCGTTGACGACAGGGGGCGAGGCTACACCTTC. This translates into CSVDDRGRGYTF.

The chain is built from TRBV5-8 and TRBJ1-5, with D possibly matching TRBD1 (5 bases). The germline gives CDR1 SGHTS, CDR2 YDEGEE. Trimming removed 2 bases from V and 7 bases from J, with 7 bases in between. The CDR3 is made up of 12 amino acids. CDR3 sequence: CASSFRGQPQHF. CDR3 coding DNA: TGTGCCAGCAGCTTTAGGGGACAGCCCCAGCATTTT.

The chain employs TRBV5-4 and TRBJ2-3, with 13 bases lining up with TRBD2. CDR3 size: 16 residues. In germline, CDR1 is SGHNT, CDR2 YYREEE (reference sequence). V trimming: 2 bases; J trimming: 5 bases; junction bases outside the gene matches: 5. The CDR3 is CASSFARTSGRDTQYF. DNA for the CDR3: TGTGCCAGCAGCTTCGCACGGACTAGCGGGAGAGATACGCAGTATTTT.

The rearrangement links TRBV7-9 to TRBJ1-1; TRBD1 matches at 8 bases. Germline V CDR1 and CDR2: SEHNR, FQNEAQ (reference sequence). The CDR3 has 15 amino acids. V was pared by 3 bases and J by 6 bases, with 9 bases of the junction left unmatched. CDR3 bases: TGTGCCAGCAGCTTTCAGGGGGCCCGGGGGCCTGAAGCTTTCTTT. Protein sequence: CASSFQGARGPEAFF.

This clone was recorded once. The J gene is TRBJ1-5, the V gene TRBV29-1; unclear D gene. Germline CDR1 reads SQVTM; CDR2 reads ANQGSEA. The CDR3 has 13 amino acids. V was pared by 4 bases and J by 7 bases, with 14 bases between. The CDR3 protein is CSVGSRPKQPQHF. The CDR3 DNA reads as TGCAGCGTTGGGAGCAGGCCGAAGCAGCCCCAGCATTTT. The full variable domain, with the rest looked up from reference TRBV29-1 and TRBJ1-5, is SAVISQKPSRDICQRGTSLTIQCQVDSQVTMMFWYRQQPGQSLTLIATANQGSEATYESGFVIDKFPISRPNLTFSTLTVSNMSPEDSSIYLCSVGSRPKQPQHFGDGTRLSIL.

J is TRBJ2-7 and V is TRBV10-3; 8 nucleotides agree with TRBD1. The V and J ends lost 7 bases and 1 base, in that order; junction bases with no gene match: 12. The CDR3 is 16 residues long. Germline values: CDR1 ENHRY, CDR2 SYGVKD. The CDR3 DNA reads as TGTGCCATCACCTTGGGCGACAGGGGCGCTTCCTACGAGCAGTACTTC. Its protein is CAITLGDRGASYEQYF.

The chain has TRBV7-8 and TRBJ1-2; possibly TRBD1 for D (6 bases). V lost 1 base and J 8 bases, leaving 14 bases between the germline ends. The germline V gene has CDR1 SGHVS and CDR2 FQNEAQ. This CDR3 has 14 amino acids. The CDR3 nucleotides read TGTGCCAGCAGCTTAGAAGGACAGCGCATCGGCTACACCTTC. This gives the protein CASSLEGQRIGYTF. The full variable domain, in which reference TRBV7-8 and TRBJ1-2 provide the parts outside the CDR3, is GAGVSQSPRYKVAKRGQDVALRCDPISGHVSLFWYQQALGQGPEFLTYFQNEAQLDKSGLPSDRFFAERPEGSVSTLKIQRTQQEDSAVYLCASSLEGQRIGYTFGSGTRLTVV.

The chain has TRBV29-1 and TRBJ2-7; D not resolved. Germline loops: CDR1 SQVTM, CDR2 ANQGSEA. The ends were cut back, 6 bases at V and 0 bases at J, with 6 bases in the middle. The CDR3 consists of 11 residues. CDR3 loop: CSVEASYEQYF. The CDR3 bases are TGCAGCGTCGAGGCCTCCTACGAGCAGTACTTC.

V is TRBV28 and J is TRBJ1-5, with D possibly TRBD1 on 6 matching bases. Trimming took 4 bases from V and 0 from J, leaving 10 bases between them. The CDR3 runs 15 residues. Germline V gene sequence: CDR1 MDHEN, CDR2 SYDVKM. In DNA, the CDR3 is TGTGCCAGCAGTTCCGGACAGATTAGCAATCAGCCCCAGCATTTT. As protein: CASSSGQISNQPQHF.

This chain connects TRBV27 to TRBJ1-1, with D maybe TRBD1 (6 bases). The CDR3 spans 15 residues. The germline V and J ends were trimmed by 2 bases and 1 base, with 11 bases remaining between them. CDR1 is MNHEY and CDR2 is SMNVEV in the germline V gene (reference sequence). The CDR3 region is CASSLNPRGNTEAFF. The CDR3 nucleotides are TGTGCCAGCAGTTTAAATCCCAGGGGGAACACTGAAGCTTTCTTT.

The V and J genes are TRBV23-1 and TRBJ2-7; D unclear. TRBV23-1 is designated an ORF whose function remains uncertain. The V end was cut by 0 bases, the J end by 7 bases, with 4 bases between. CDR3 length: 11 amino acids. The CDR3 DNA is TGCGCCAGCAGTCAATCCGGAGAGCAGTACTTC. As protein: CASSQSGEQYF.

The CDR3 coding sequence is TGTGCCAGCAGTAACGACAACGCCAGGGTTCAGCCCCAGCATTTT. This gives the protein CASSNDNARVQPQHF. The J gene is TRBJ1-5, the V gene TRBV28, with D possibly TRBD1 on 5 matching bases. The CDR3 has 15 residues. The germline gives CDR1 MDHEN, CDR2 SYDVKM. V dropped 5 bases and J dropped 6 bases, with 17 bases sitting between them.

The chain combines TRBV5-1 with TRBJ1-1, with D tentatively TRBD1 (5 bases). Germline-derived CDR1 and CDR2 are SGHRS and YFSETQ. V lost 0 bases and J 8 bases, leaving 11 bases between the germline ends. This CDR3 has 13 residues. CDR3: CASSLAAGREAFF. CDR3 nucleotides: TGCGCCAGCAGCTTGGCGGCAGGGAGAGAAGCTTTCTTT.

V gene TRBV7-9 combines with J gene TRBJ2-7, with TRBD2 matching 11 bases. CDR1 is SEHNR, CDR2 FQNEAQ, per germline (reference sequence). Trimming at V came to 5 bases and at J to 0 bases, leaving 3 bases not matched to a gene. The CDR3 is 15 amino acids. The CDR3: CASSGGTSGSYEQYF. The DNA of the CDR3 is TGTGCCAGCAGCGGAGGGACTAGCGGCTCCTACGAGCAGTACTTC.

This chain joins TRBV28 and TRBJ1-5; the D gene is possibly TRBD1 (6 bases). This CDR3 has 15 residues. Trimming left V 7 bases short and J 6 bases short, with 19 bases between. Germline V lookup: CDR1 MDHEN, CDR2 SYDVKM. CDR3 loop: CASKLYRVISQPQHF. The DNA of the CDR3 is TGTGCCAGCAAATTGTACAGGGTAATAAGTCAGCCCCAGCATTTT.

The V call is TRBV6-1, the J call TRBJ1-5; tentatively, D is TRBD1 (5 bases). The CDR3 totals 14 residues. CDR1 is MNHNS and CDR2 is SASEGT in the germline V gene. Trimming removed 7 bases at V and 7 bases at J, with 17 bases between. The CDR3 is CASMRGEPRQPQHF. The CDR3 DNA is TGTGCCAGCATGAGGGGAGAACCCCGACAGCCCCAGCATTTT.

This clone was seen just once. The chain couples TRBV9 to TRBJ2-4; TRBD2 is a possible D gene (5 bases). Trimming stripped 0 bases from V and 7 bases from J, with 14 bases between. CDR1 is SGDLS and CDR2 is YYNGEE in the germline V gene. The CDR3 totals 15 residues. CDR3 sequence: CASSVAVGERNIQYF. The DNA of the CDR3 is TGTGCCAGCAGCGTAGCAGTCGGGGAGCGGAACATTCAGTACTTC.

The chain combines TRBV30 with TRBJ1-5, with a tentative D call TRBD1 (5 bases). This CDR3 region has 14 residues. V lost 2 bases to trimming and J lost 3 bases, with 11 bases between them. Germline V gene sequence: CDR1 GTSNPN, CDR2 SVGIG (reference sequence). This CDR3 reads CAWSRGGNNQPQHF. DNA for the CDR3: TGTGCCTGGAGTAGGGGCGGGAACAATCAGCCCCAGCATTTT. Based on the CDR3 plus reference TRBV30 and TRBJ1-5, the full variable domain is SQTIHQWPATLVQPVGSPLSLECTVEGTSNPNLYWYRQAAGRGLQLLFYSVGIGQISSEVPQNLSASRPQDRQFILSSKKLLLSDSGFYLCAWSRGGNNQPQHFGDGTRLSIL.

The chain employs TRBV5-1 and TRBJ1-2; no firm D call. Trimming stripped 3 bases from V and 8 bases from J, with 23 bases between. The CDR3 is 16 amino acids. The germline CDR1 and CDR2 sequences are SGHRS and YFSETQ. CDR3 DNA: TGCGCCAGCAGCTCACCGGGAAACACCATTACGGGAGGCTACACCTTC. Translating gives CASSSPGNTITGGYTF.

The gene calls are TRBV28 and TRBJ1-5, with D perhaps TRBD1 (5 bases). Per germline, CDR1 MDHEN and CDR2 SYDVKM. V was trimmed by 7 bases and J by 0 bases, leaving 13 bases between them. This CDR3 contains 15 residues. This chain's CDR3 is CASIPGHYSNQPQHF. The CDR3 nucleotides read TGTGCCAGCATCCCCGGACACTATAGCAATCAGCCCCAGCATTTT.

CDR3: CASSQDQDQPQHF. CDR3 in DNA: TGCGCCAGCAGCCAAGATCAGGATCAGCCCCAGCATTTT. V gene TRBV4-1 combines with J gene TRBJ1-5; D ambiguous. The germline gives CDR1 MGHRA, CDR2 YSYEKL. This CDR3 spans 13 amino acids. V was clipped by 0 bases and J by 5 bases, with 5 bases between them.

This CDR3 is CASSSDGTSGYTF. The CDR3 DNA follows: TGTGCCAGCAGCTCGGACGGAACAAGCGGCTACACCTTC. J is TRBJ1-2 and V is TRBV11-2; D gene ambiguous. V shed 4 bases and J shed 8 bases, with 14 bases lying between them. CDR3 length: 13 amino acids. Looked up from germline, CDR1 is SGHAT and CDR2 is FQNNGV.